A single sample gave rise to the 2 T cell receptor beta chains below, sequenced in a study of tumor-infiltrating lymphocytes in glioblastoma multiforme. Three nested ARM-PCR rounds with V-beta and C-beta primers built TCRB libraries. Using its own MiXCR run on the multiplex PCR reads, TCRdb lists one record per CDR3 protein. The table has fewer than 15,000 distinct CDR3 sequences, about 67% seen once. Sequencing input: brain tumor tissue. The receptors stem from a male donor with glioblastoma.

This clonotype showed up many times. CDR3 coding DNA: TGCGCCAGCAGCTTGGGGCCCCGGACAGGAGGGAACACCGGGGAGCTGTTTTTT. Residues: CASSLGPRTGGNTGELFF. The gene calls are TRBV5-1 and TRBJ2-2, with 7 bases lining up with TRBD1. The CDR3 totals 18 residues. The V gene's germline CDR1 is SGHRS and CDR2 YFSETQ. Losses at the gene ends were 0 bases for V and 1 base for J; bases not matched to a gene: 9.

Points on this clonotype: Mismatch with germline at one junction end may stem from a read error. The chain combines TRBV11-1 with TRBJ2-3, with D possibly matching TRBD2 (6 bases). CDR1 is SGHAT, CDR2 FQDESV, per germline (reference sequence). The CDR3 loop spans 16 amino acids. CDR3 amino acids: CACSLGLTGSTDAQYF. In DNA, the CDR3 is TGTGCCTGCAGCTTAGGACTAACGGGGAGCACAGATGCGCAGTATTTC.